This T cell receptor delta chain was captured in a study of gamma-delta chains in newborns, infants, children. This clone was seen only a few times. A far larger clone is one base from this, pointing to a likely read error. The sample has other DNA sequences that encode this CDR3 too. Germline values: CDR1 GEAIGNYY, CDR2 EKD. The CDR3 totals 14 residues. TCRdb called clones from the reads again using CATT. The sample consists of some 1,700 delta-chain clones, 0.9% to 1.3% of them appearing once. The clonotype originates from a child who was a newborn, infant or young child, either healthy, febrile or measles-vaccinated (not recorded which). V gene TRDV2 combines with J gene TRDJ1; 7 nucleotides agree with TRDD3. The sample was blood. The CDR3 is CACFLVGEIDKLIF. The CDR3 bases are TGTGCCTGTTTCTTGGTGGGGGAAATCGATAAGCTCATCTTT.